This TCR beta chain was identified during a study of T cells of healthy individuals. Germline CDR1 reads SGHRS; CDR2 reads YFSETQ. Trimming pared 2 bases from V and 8 bases from J, leaving 14 bases between. The CDR3 loop spans 14 amino acids. TCRdb independently ran MiXCR on the 5' RACE reads; one entry per CDR3 protein. The sample contains around 79,000 distinct CDR3 sequences, approximately 4.7% of which appear only once. This clonotype has a handful of counts. The chain recombines TRBV5-1 with TRBJ2-1; D is unclear. The TCR was taken from a female donor in good health. The CDR3 here is CASSLEWPSHEQFF. The CDR3 bases are TGCGCCAGCAGCTTAGAGTGGCCTAGTCATGAGCAGTTCTTC.